The 17 T cell receptor beta chains below all came from one sample that was sequenced in a study of T cell repertoires in ileal Crohn's disease. Profiling relied on immunoSEQ multiplex PCR, and the TCRdb table lists in-frame clones only, not all of them. The sample yields fewer than 20,000 clones, about 93% seen once. Sequences were obtained from ileal tissue. The receptors derive from an adult with Crohn's disease.

The chain links TRBV9 to TRBJ2-1; the match to TRBD1 covers 11 bases. The CDR3 sequence is 13 residues long. V gave up 4 bases and J gave up 15 bases; unmatched junction bases: 9. Germline V gives CDR1 SGDLS, CDR2 YYNGEE. CDR3 residues: CASSPGDRGFWFF. In DNA form, the CDR3 reads TGTGCCAGCAGCCCAGGGGACAGGGGGTTTTGGTTCTTC.

The chain uses TRBV11-3 and TRBJ2-1; 7 bases fit TRBD1. Per germline, CDR1 SGHNT and CDR2 YENEEA. The length of the CDR3 is 16 residues. The V gene end was trimmed by 5 bases and the J gene end by 6 bases; junction bases not matched to a gene: 13. Here the CDR3 reads CASSPYRGPGLNEQFF. CDR3 nucleotides: TGTGCCAGCAGCCCTTACAGGGGACCGGGCCTCAATGAGCAGTTCTTC. Full variable domain (remainder filled in from reference TRBV11-3 and TRBJ2-1): EAGVVQSPRYKIIEKKQPVAFWCNPISGHNTLYWYLQNLGQGPELLIRYENEEAVDDSQLPKDRFSAERLKGVDSTLKIQPAELGDSAVYLCASSPYRGPGLNEQFFGPGTRLTVL.

This clone occurred a few times. The chain couples TRBV11-3 to TRBJ2-1, with 7 positions matching TRBD2. Germline lookup yields CDR1 SGHNT and CDR2 YENEEA. V dropped 5 bases and J dropped 5; count of bases not matched to a gene: 6. CDR3 length: 14 amino acids. CDR3 nucleotides: TGTGCCAGCAGCCCAAGCGGGATGAACAATGAGCAGTTCTTC. Protein sequence: CASSPSGMNNEQFF.

This clone was counted once. The rearrangement links TRBV30 to TRBJ1-4; weak D call: TRBD1 (5 bases). Germline CDR1 reads GTSNPN; CDR2 reads SVGIG (reference sequence). The CDR3 consists of 13 residues. Trimming left V 2 bases short and J 7 bases short, with 11 bases between. CDR3 nucleotide sequence: TGTGCCTGGAGTCTTCTCGGGGGTGAAAAACTGTTTTTT. Translated, it gives CAWSLLGGEKLFF.

The chain employs TRBV30 and TRBJ1-6; 8 bases are shared with TRBD1. The CDR3 length is 14 residues. Germline V CDR1 and CDR2: GTSNPN, SVGIG (reference sequence). V shed 0 bases, J shed 10 bases, and the junction held 5 bases outside the gene matches. The CDR3 loop reads CAWSVSGGGSPLHF. CDR3 bases: TGTGCCTGGAGTGTTTCAGGGGGCGGCTCACCCCTCCACTTT.

The chain carries TRBV4-2 and TRBJ1-1, with 7 bases lining up with TRBD1. The CDR3 length is 14 residues. V was clipped by 6 bases and J by 4 bases; unmatched bases: 8. Per germline, CDR1 LGHNA and CDR2 YNFKEQ. In DNA form, the CDR3 reads TGTGCCAGCAGTGAGGGGGCACTGGGCACTGAAGCTTTCTTT. It is translated as CASSEGALGTEAFF.

The CDR3 DNA is TGCGCCAGCAGTCCACCGACAGGGTTTGGGGGGCAGTACTTC. Translated: CASSPPTGFGGQYF. The J gene is TRBJ2-7, the V gene TRBV23-1, with 7 bases identical to TRBD1. TRBV23-1 is an ORF, with its function uncertain. The ends lost 4 bases at V and 9 bases at J; junction bases unmatched: 12. The CDR3 contains 14 residues.

V gene TRBV7-3 combines with J gene TRBJ2-3, with 7 bases identical to TRBD2. The germline V gene encodes CDR1 SGHTA and CDR2 FQGTGA. The J segment lost 1 base and the V segment lost 1 base, leaving 11 bases of the junction unmatched. This CDR3 has 18 residues. The CDR3 reads CASSLIGSATSGTDTQYF. CDR3 nucleotides: TGTGCCAGCAGCTTAATTGGTTCCGCCACTAGCGGCACAGATACGCAGTATTTT.

The chain has TRBV19 and TRBJ1-5, with TRBD1 matching 8 bases. The V gene's germline CDR1 is LNHDA and CDR2 SQIVND (reference sequence). The CDR3 has 16 residues. V was pared by 6 bases and J by 2 bases, with 9 bases of the junction left unmatched. The CDR3 DNA reads as TGTGCCAGTAGAGGGCAGGGGGCATTCGGCAATCAGCCCCAGCATTTT. It yields the protein CASRGQGAFGNQPQHF.

The chain couples TRBV7-2 to TRBJ2-7; D is undetermined. The germline V gene encodes CDR1 SGHTA and CDR2 FQGNSA. The CDR3 contains 15 residues. Trimming shortened V by 6 bases and J by 2 bases, and 17 bases separated the two germline ends. The CDR3 DNA follows: TGTGCCAGCAGTGTCGGGTTCTCATCGGCCTACGAGCAGTACTTC. Amino acids: CASSVGFSSAYEQYF.

The chain employs TRBV6-6 and TRBJ2-7, with D possibly being TRBD2 (6 bases). Germline assignment: CDR1 MNHNY and CDR2 SVGAGI (reference sequence). Deletions cut 5 bases from V and 5 bases from J, with 19 bases between. This CDR3 spans 15 amino acids. The CDR3 region is CASSSSGGKVHEQYF. The CDR3 nucleotides are TGTGCCAGCAGTAGCTCAGGCGGGAAAGTCCACGAGCAGTACTTC.

This chain joins TRBV5-1 and TRBJ2-3, with 8 nucleotides matching TRBD2. CDR1 and CDR2 from the germline V gene are SGHRS and YFSETQ. The V gene end was trimmed by 4 bases and the J gene end by 1 base; junction bases not matched to a gene: 2. This CDR3 is built from 14 residues. This CDR3 reads CASSARGGTDTQYF. In nucleotides, the CDR3 is TGCGCCAGCAGCGCGCGGGGGGGCACAGATACGCAGTATTTT.

V is TRBV5-1 and J is TRBJ2-7, with D perhaps TRBD2 (6 bases). V was cut by 1 base and J by 3 bases, with 14 bases left in between. Germline V lookup: CDR1 SGHRS, CDR2 YFSETQ. The CDR3 has 15 amino acids. The CDR3 DNA sequence: TGCGCCAGCAGCTTGCAGGAGGGGATGGTCTACGAGCAGTACTTC. This sequence encodes CASSLQEGMVYEQYF. The full variable domain, with the rest looked up from reference TRBV5-1 and TRBJ2-7, is KAGVTQTPRYLIKTRGQQVTLSCSPISGHRSVSWYQQTPGQGLQFLFEYFSETQRNKGNFPGRFSGRQFSNSRSEMNVSTLELGDSALYLCASSLQEGMVYEQYFGPGTRLTVT.

The V gene is TRBV29-1, the J gene TRBJ1-1; 7 bases line up with TRBD1. Germline assignment: CDR1 SQVTM and CDR2 ANQGSEA. V dropped 4 bases and J dropped 5; count of bases not matched to a gene: 7. The CDR3 has 13 residues. The CDR3 region has the DNA TGCAGCGTTGTGATCTCAGGGGGGACTGAAGCTTTCTTT. Translating gives CSVVISGGTEAFF.

The V call is TRBV4-1, the J call TRBJ2-2; TRBD2 agrees at 9 bases. CDR1 is MGHRA, CDR2 YSYEKL, per germline. The CDR3 has 15 amino acids. Trimming took 7 bases from V and 4 from J; bases not matched to a gene: 7. The CDR3 sequence is CASTQRLAATGELFF. CDR3 sequence (DNA): TGCGCCAGCACCCAGCGACTAGCGGCCACCGGGGAGCTGTTTTTT.

The chain uses TRBV11-2 and TRBJ1-3, with D tentatively TRBD1 (5 bases). Germline CDR1 reads SGHAT; CDR2 reads FQNNGV. This CDR3 has 14 residues. V lost 1 base, J lost 4 bases, and 8 bases lay in between. CDR3 amino acids: CASSLAGRGNTIYF. The CDR3 bases are TGTGCCAGCAGCTTAGCAGGGAGGGGAAACACCATATATTTT.

The V and J genes are TRBV19 and TRBJ1-2; D ambiguous. CDR3 length equals 13 residues. Trimming took 2 bases from V and 0 from J, leaving 4 bases between them. The V gene's germline CDR1 is LNHDA and CDR2 SQIVND (reference sequence). This CDR3 is CASSINTNYGYTF. In DNA form, the CDR3 reads TGTGCCAGTAGTATAAACACTAACTATGGCTACACCTTC.